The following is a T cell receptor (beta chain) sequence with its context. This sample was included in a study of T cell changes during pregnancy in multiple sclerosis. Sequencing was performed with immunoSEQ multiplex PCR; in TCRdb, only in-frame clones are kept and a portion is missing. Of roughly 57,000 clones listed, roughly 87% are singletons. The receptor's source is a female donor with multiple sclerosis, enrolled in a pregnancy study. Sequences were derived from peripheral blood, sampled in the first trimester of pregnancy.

CDR3 amino acids: CASSPGLAGALTYEQYF. The CDR3 DNA reads as TGTGCCAGCAGCCCTGGACTAGCGGGAGCGCTAACCTACGAGCAGTACTTC. This chain links TRBV5-4 with TRBJ2-7; 13 nucleotides line up with TRBD2. The CDR3 loop spans 17 amino acids. Trimming took 4 bases from V and 2 from J; bases not matched to a gene: 9. The germline V gene has CDR1 SGHNT and CDR2 YYREEE (reference sequence).